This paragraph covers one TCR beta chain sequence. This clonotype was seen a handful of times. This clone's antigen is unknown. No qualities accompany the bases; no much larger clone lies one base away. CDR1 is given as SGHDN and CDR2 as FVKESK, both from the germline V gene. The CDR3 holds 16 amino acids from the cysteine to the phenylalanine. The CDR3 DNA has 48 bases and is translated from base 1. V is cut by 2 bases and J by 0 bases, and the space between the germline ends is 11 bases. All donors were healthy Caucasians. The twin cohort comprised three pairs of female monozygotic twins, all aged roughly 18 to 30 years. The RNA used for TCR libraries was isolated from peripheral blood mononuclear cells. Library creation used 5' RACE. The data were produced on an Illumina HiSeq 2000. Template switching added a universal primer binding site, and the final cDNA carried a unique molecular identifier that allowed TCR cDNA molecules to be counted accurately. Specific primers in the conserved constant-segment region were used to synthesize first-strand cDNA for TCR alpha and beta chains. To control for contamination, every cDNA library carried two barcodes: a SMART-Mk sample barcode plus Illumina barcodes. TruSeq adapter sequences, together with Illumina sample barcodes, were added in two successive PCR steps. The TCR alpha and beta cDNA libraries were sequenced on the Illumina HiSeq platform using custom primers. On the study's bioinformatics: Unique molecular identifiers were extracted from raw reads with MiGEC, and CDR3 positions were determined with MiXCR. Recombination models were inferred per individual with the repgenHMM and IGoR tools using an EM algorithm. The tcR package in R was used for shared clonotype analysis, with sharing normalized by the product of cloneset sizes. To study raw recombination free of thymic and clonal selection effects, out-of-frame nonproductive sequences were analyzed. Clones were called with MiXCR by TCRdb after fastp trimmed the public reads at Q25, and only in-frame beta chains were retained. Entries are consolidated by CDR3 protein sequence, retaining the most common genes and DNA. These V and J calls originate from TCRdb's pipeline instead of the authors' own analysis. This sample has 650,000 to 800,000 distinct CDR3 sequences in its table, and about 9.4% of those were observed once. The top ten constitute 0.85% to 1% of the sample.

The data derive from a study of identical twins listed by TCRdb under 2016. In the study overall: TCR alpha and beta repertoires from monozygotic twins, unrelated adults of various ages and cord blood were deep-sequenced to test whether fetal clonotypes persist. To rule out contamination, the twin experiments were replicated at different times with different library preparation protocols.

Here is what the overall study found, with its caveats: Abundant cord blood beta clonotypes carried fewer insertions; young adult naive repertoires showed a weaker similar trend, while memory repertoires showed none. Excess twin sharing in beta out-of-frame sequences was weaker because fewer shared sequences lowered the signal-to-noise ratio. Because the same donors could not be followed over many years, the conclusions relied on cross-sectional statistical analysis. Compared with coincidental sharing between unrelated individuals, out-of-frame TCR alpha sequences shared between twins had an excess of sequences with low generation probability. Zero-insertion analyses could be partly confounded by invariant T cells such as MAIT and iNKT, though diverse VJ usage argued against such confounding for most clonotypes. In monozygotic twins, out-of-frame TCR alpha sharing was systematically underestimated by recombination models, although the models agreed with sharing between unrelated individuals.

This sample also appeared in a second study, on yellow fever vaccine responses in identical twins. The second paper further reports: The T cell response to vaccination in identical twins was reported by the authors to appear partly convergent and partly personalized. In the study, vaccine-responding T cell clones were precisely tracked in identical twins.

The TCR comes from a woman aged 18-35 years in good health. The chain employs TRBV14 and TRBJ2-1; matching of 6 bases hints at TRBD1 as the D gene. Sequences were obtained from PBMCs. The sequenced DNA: TGTGCCAGCAGCCAATCTTGGACAGCCTCCTACAATGAGCAGTTCTTC. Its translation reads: CASSQSWTASYNEQFF.